These T cell receptor beta chains were read from a single sample in a study of blood T cell repertoires in COVID-19. Assay: immunoSEQ multiplex PCR; the TCRdb copy retains only in-frame clones and omits some. The table lists 120,000 to 150,000 clones, about 83% of them singletons. The sequenced sample was PBMCs or T cells enriched from blood (not recorded which). These receptors all stem from a woman between 45 and 60 years old who had been exposed to COVID-19. The CDR3 runs from the conserved cysteine through the conserved F or W. The order of the fields is V gene, D gene, J gene, clone size, CDR3 protein, CDR3 DNA. The D gene is left open where the match is weak. A clone size is listed for some rows: how often the clone was seen (once, few, many), or a class if it is expanded.

V gene: TRBV6-2/TRBV6-3
D gene: .
J gene: TRBJ2-7
clone size: .
CDR3 protein: CASSYMGSSYEQYF
CDR3 DNA: TGTGCCAGCAGTTACATGGGCAGCTCCTACGAGCAGTACTTC

V gene: TRBV10-3
D gene: TRBD2
J gene: TRBJ2-2
clone size: .
CDR3 protein: CAISAALAGGTGELFF
CDR3 DNA: TGTGCCATCAGTGCGGCCTTAGCGGGAGGAACCGGGGAGCTGTTTTTT

V gene: TRBV7-2
D gene: .
J gene: TRBJ1-1
clone size: .
CDR3 protein: CASSFFLSGGASIPEAFF
CDR3 DNA: TGTGCCAGCAGCTTTTTCCTATCGGGGGGCGCATCGATTCCTGAAGCTTTCTTT

V gene: TRBV19
D gene: .
J gene: TRBJ2-3
clone size: few
CDR3 protein: CASSTGDIATDTQYF
CDR3 DNA: TGTGCCAGTAGCACCGGTGATATTGCGACAGATACGCAGTATTTT

V gene: TRBV19
D gene: TRBD1
J gene: TRBJ1-5
clone size: .
CDR3 protein: CATNGDRGSNQPQHF
CDR3 DNA: TGTGCCACTAATGGGGACAGGGGTAGCAATCAGCCCCAGCATTTT

V gene: TRBV2
D gene: .
J gene: TRBJ1-2
clone size: few
CDR3 protein: CASSGTGNYGYTF
CDR3 DNA: TGTGCCAGCAGCGGAACAGGGAACTATGGCTACACCTTC

V gene: TRBV6-5
D gene: .
J gene: TRBJ1-1
clone size: once
CDR3 protein: CASSYPGSRRAFF
CDR3 DNA: TGTGCCAGCAGTTATCCGGGTTCTCGGCGCGCTTTCTTT

V gene: TRBV5-6
D gene: .
J gene: TRBJ1-2
clone size: .
CDR3 protein: CASSLLTGFGGYTF
CDR3 DNA: TGTGCCAGCAGCTTGTTAACAGGCTTTGGGGGCTACACCTTC

V gene: TRBV29-1
D gene: .
J gene: TRBJ1-5
clone size: once
CDR3 protein: CSVAQGRSNQPQHF
CDR3 DNA: TGCAGCGTTGCGCAGGGAAGGAGCAATCAGCCCCAGCATTTT

V gene: TRBV10-2
D gene: TRBD2
J gene: TRBJ2-3
clone size: .
CDR3 protein: CASRLAGGTDTQYF
CDR3 DNA: TGCGCCAGCAGGCTAGCGGGGGGAACAGATACGCAGTATTTT

V gene: TRBV6-5
D gene: .
J gene: TRBJ2-7
clone size: .
CDR3 protein: CASSLDSAGNEQYF
CDR3 DNA: TGTGCCAGCAGCCTAGACAGCGCTGGGAACGAGCAGTACTTC

V gene: TRBV11-3
D gene: .
J gene: TRBJ2-7
clone size: .
CDR3 protein: CASSPRAGLHEQYF
CDR3 DNA: TGTGCCAGCAGCCCCAGGGCCGGGTTACACGAGCAGTACTTC

V gene: TRBV7-2
D gene: TRBD2
J gene: TRBJ2-2
clone size: .
CDR3 protein: CASSETSGGYTGELFF
CDR3 DNA: TGTGCCAGCAGCGAGACTAGCGGGGGATACACCGGGGAGCTGTTTTTT

V gene: TRBV15
D gene: TRBD1
J gene: TRBJ1-2
clone size: once
CDR3 protein: CATRHSGTVSYGYTF
CDR3 DNA: TGTGCCACCAGACACTCCGGGACAGTCTCCTATGGCTACACCTTC

V gene: TRBV10-2
D gene: TRBD1
J gene: TRBJ2-7
clone size: .
CDR3 protein: CASSESGQGAWEQYF
CDR3 DNA: TGCGCCAGCAGTGAGTCGGGACAGGGGGCATGGGAGCAGTACTTC

V gene: TRBV5-6
D gene: .
J gene: TRBJ1-1
clone size: .
CDR3 protein: CASSLTGANTEAFF
CDR3 DNA: TGTGCCAGCAGCTTAACAGGAGCGAACACTGAAGCTTTCTTT